The next 24 T cell receptor beta chains were all read from a single sample in a study of blood T cell repertoires in COVID-19. The method was immunoSEQ multiplex PCR; TCRdb's version includes in-frame clones alone and lacks a portion of them. The sample lists 35,000 to 50,000 clones; 70% to 90% were seen once. Sequenced: peripheral blood. The origin of the receptors is a woman in her sixties or seventies in a cohort sampled during active COVID-19.

This clone came up a few times. The V call is TRBV6-6, the J call TRBJ2-5, with D possibly TRBD1 on 5 matching bases. This CDR3 is built from 14 residues. Trimming cost V 4 bases and J 5 bases, with 14 bases left between them. Germline CDR1 MNHNY, CDR2 SVGAGI (reference sequence). This CDR3 is CASSSSTVGETQYF. Here the CDR3 DNA reads TGTGCCAGCAGTTCGTCGACAGTCGGCGAGACCCAGTACTTC.

The rearrangement joins TRBV28 to TRBJ1-2; possibly TRBD1 for D (5 bases). Germline V gene sequence: CDR1 MDHEN, CDR2 SYDVKM. Trimming removed 3 bases at V and 0 bases at J, with 14 bases between. There are 16 residues in the CDR3. CDR3 sequence reads: CASSFAGRGPNYGYTF. The CDR3 DNA reads as TGTGCCAGCAGTTTCGCAGGGAGGGGTCCTAACTATGGCTACACCTTC.

The chain carries TRBV28 and TRBJ2-5, with D perhaps matching TRBD1 (6 bases). The CDR3 contains 13 residues. Germline V gives CDR1 MDHEN, CDR2 SYDVKM. Trimming left V 6 bases short and J 5 bases short, with 13 bases between. CDR3 nucleotides: TGTGCCAGCAGCGCAGGGGCGGGCGAGACCCAGTACTTC. Protein: CASSAGAGETQYF.

This clone was found a few times. The gene calls are TRBV28 and TRBJ2-5; 13 bases align to TRBD2. The CDR3 totals 16 residues. The trim removed 6 bases at V and 5 bases at J, leaving 9 bases unmatched. CDR1 is MDHEN, CDR2 SYDVKM, per germline. CDR3 sequence (DNA): TGTGCCAGCAGGTCCGGGACTAGCGGGACACGGGAGACCCAGTACTTC. This encodes CASRSGTSGTRETQYF. Together with reference TRBV28 and TRBJ2-5, the CDR3 gives the full variable domain: DVKVTQSSRYLVKRTGEKVFLECVQDMDHENMFWYRQDPGLGLRLIYFSYDVKMKEKGDIPEGYSVSREKKERFSLILESASTNQTSMYLCASRSGTSGTRETQYFGPGTRLLVL.

The chain links TRBV28 to TRBJ2-3; 12 nucleotides agree with TRBD2. This CDR3 spans 17 amino acids. Trimming removed 5 bases from V and 2 bases from J; junction bases left unmatched: 8. The germline V gene has CDR1 MDHEN and CDR2 SYDVKM. Here the CDR3 DNA reads TGTGCCAGCAGTCCACCCGGACTAGCGGGATTCACAGATACGCAGTATTTT. Its protein is CASSPPGLAGFTDTQYF.

This clone appeared a single time. The rearrangement links TRBV6-5 to TRBJ2-7; no definite D call. The CDR3 has 16 amino acids. Germline CDR1 is MNHEY and CDR2 is SVGAGI. V lost 2 bases to trimming and J lost 4 bases, with 18 bases between them. CDR3 sequence reads: CASSYPYSPSKYEQYF. The CDR3 coding sequence is TGTGCCAGCAGTTACCCCTACTCCCCAAGTAAATACGAGCAGTACTTC.

The chain uses TRBV27 and TRBJ1-2, with TRBD1 identical over 8 bases. Germline CDR1 reads MNHEY; CDR2 reads SMNVEV (reference sequence). V lost 2 bases, J lost 6 bases, and 2 bases stayed unmatched. The CDR3 length is 13 residues. In DNA form, the CDR3 reads TGTGCCAGCAGTTTAGGCAGGGGGCATGGCTACACCTTC. It translates to CASSLGRGHGYTF.

The genes are TRBV3-1 (or the pseudogene TRBV3-2) and TRBJ2-7, with 8 bases matching TRBD2. Trimming took 4 bases from V and 8 from J; bases not matched to a gene: 10. CDR1 and CDR2 (germline): LGHDT, YNNKEL (reference sequence). The CDR3 runs 14 residues. CDR3 in amino acids: CASSPPGLEMKQYF. The CDR3 nucleotides are TGTGCCAGCAGCCCGCCGGGACTAGAAATGAAGCAGTACTTC.

In this sample, this clone turned up once. The CDR3 nucleotides read TGCGCCAGCAGCCTGACAGGGGGCTCGGACACTGAAGCTTTCTTT. Translated: CASSLTGGSDTEAFF. V and J are TRBV5-1 and TRBJ1-1; the match to TRBD1 covers 10 bases. This CDR3 region has 15 residues. V shed 4 bases, J shed 3 bases, and the junction held 6 bases outside the gene matches. The V gene's germline CDR1 is SGHRS and CDR2 YFSETQ.

V usage is TRBV19 and J usage is TRBJ1-3; unclear D gene. The CDR3 consists of 15 residues. V gave up 10 bases and J gave up 2 bases, with 18 bases separating them. The germline V gene encodes CDR1 LNHDA and CDR2 SQIVND (reference sequence). The CDR3 nucleotides are TGTGCCACCGCAACCTTAGAGGCTCCTGGAAACACCATATATTTT. Translation gives CATATLEAPGNTIYF.

The rearrangement joins TRBV28 to TRBJ1-4, with a tentative D call TRBD1 (6 bases). This CDR3 comprises 14 residues. V was shortened by 3 bases and J by 8 bases, with 13 bases between the two germline ends. The V gene's germline CDR1 is MDHEN and CDR2 SYDVKM. CDR3 loop: CASSLGGQGEKLFF. The DNA for the CDR3 is TGTGCCAGCAGTTTGGGGGGGCAAGGGGAAAAACTGTTTTTT.

The V and J genes are TRBV27 and TRBJ2-5; D gene uncertain. The germline V gene has CDR1 MNHEY and CDR2 SMNVEV (reference sequence). The V and J ends lost 0 bases and 2 bases respectively, with 7 bases between them. The CDR3 runs 14 residues. The CDR3 nucleotides read TGTGCCAGCAGTTTATCGTGGGCTCAAGAGACCCAGTACTTC. It codes for CASSLSWAQETQYF.

The rearrangement joins TRBV19 to TRBJ1-1, with D possibly matching TRBD1 (6 bases). V gave up 5 bases and J gave up 10 bases, with 17 bases separating them. The length of the CDR3 is 13 residues. In germline, CDR1 is LNHDA, CDR2 SQIVND (reference sequence). CDR3 DNA sequence: TGTGCCAGTAGTGCTCGGGCAGGGGAGGGAGCTTTCTTT. Amino acids: CASSARAGEGAFF.

A single count supports this clone. The chain couples TRBV2 to TRBJ2-2, with TRBD1 matching 8 bases. CDR3 size: 14 residues. Germline V gene lookup returns CDR1 SNHLY and CDR2 FYNNEI. V lost 9 bases and J lost 3; bases outside the gene matches: 6. The CDR3 spells CASKQGVDTGELFF. The CDR3 DNA reads TGTGCCAGTAAACAGGGGGTGGACACCGGGGAGCTGTTTTTT.

The chain employs TRBV7-2 and TRBJ2-7, with 9 positions matching TRBD1. CDR1 is SGHTA, CDR2 FQGNSA, per germline. This CDR3 spans 16 amino acids. The junction had 13 bases not matched to a gene; V was cut back by 5 bases and J by 5 bases. This chain's CDR3 is CASSRTGTGKVNEQYF. CDR3 coding DNA: TGTGCCAGCAGCCGGACCGGGACAGGGAAGGTCAACGAGCAGTACTTC.

The chain has TRBV6-4 and TRBJ1-2; weak D call: TRBD1 (5 bases). Trimming left V 4 bases short and J 6 bases short, with 12 bases between. Germline CDR1 is MRHNA and CDR2 is SNTAGT. CDR3 size: 13 residues. CDR3 DNA: TGTGCCAGCAGTGCGAGGGGCGGGGATGGCTACACCTTC. It yields the protein CASSARGGDGYTF.

V usage is TRBV18 and J usage is TRBJ2-5, with a possible D match to TRBD2 (5 bases). V lost 3 bases, J lost 4 bases, and 18 bases lay in between. Germline assignment: CDR1 KGHSH and CDR2 LQKENI. The CDR3 loop spans 16 amino acids. The CDR3 is CASSPKWVPAGETQYF. CDR3 DNA: TGTGCCAGCTCACCTAAGTGGGTCCCCGCGGGAGAGACCCAGTACTTC.

This chain links TRBV7-2 with TRBJ2-5, with D perhaps matching TRBD1 (6 bases). V shed 5 bases and J shed 5 bases, with 21 bases lying between them. Germline V gene lookup returns CDR1 SGHTA and CDR2 FQGNSA. This CDR3 is built from 16 residues. The CDR3 protein is CASSPRTDNDWETQYF. The CDR3 DNA sequence: TGTGCCAGCAGCCCCCGGACAGATAACGACTGGGAGACCCAGTACTTC.

The gene calls are TRBV30 and TRBJ1-2; 7 nucleotides line up with TRBD1. The V gene's germline CDR1 is GTSNPN and CDR2 SVGIG (reference sequence). The CDR3 spans 12 residues. V trimming: 4 bases; J trimming: 2 bases; junction bases outside the gene matches: 1. In nucleotides, the CDR3 is TGTGCCTGGACAGGGGGGAACTATGGCTACACCTTC. This translates into CAWTGGNYGYTF.

V usage is TRBV6-5 and J usage is TRBJ1-5; TRBD1 matches 9 bases. CDR3 length: 15 amino acids. Germline V gene data show CDR1 as MNHEY and CDR2 as SVGAGI. J lost 7 bases, V lost 4 bases, and 8 bases had no gene match. CDR3 nucleotides: TGTGCCAGCAGTTCCGGGACAGGGTGGGGACAGCCCCAGCATTTT. Translation: CASSSGTGWGQPQHF.

The rearrangement joins TRBV5-6 to TRBJ1-1; 10 nucleotides agree with TRBD1. After removal of 5 bases from V and 3 bases from J, the junction contained 10 bases not matched to a gene. The germline V gene encodes CDR1 SGHDT and CDR2 YYEEEE. This CDR3 contains 16 residues. This chain's CDR3 is CASREGTGDLDTEAFF. CDR3 in DNA: TGTGCCAGCAGGGAGGGGACAGGGGATTTAGACACTGAAGCTTTCTTT.

This rearrangement joins TRBV19 to TRBJ2-1, with 12 bases fitting TRBD2. Germline V lookup: CDR1 LNHDA, CDR2 SQIVND (reference sequence). After removal of 6 bases from V and 14 bases from J, the junction contained 8 bases not matched to a gene. This CDR3 is 13 amino acids long. The CDR3 here is CASRWTSGTDKFF. DNA of the CDR3: TGTGCCAGTAGGTGGACTAGCGGGACGGATAAGTTCTTC.

The rearrangement uses TRBV5-8 and TRBJ2-4, with a tentative D call TRBD2 (6 bases). The CDR3 consists of 13 residues. Trimming removed 4 bases at V and 7 bases at J, with 12 bases between. Germline CDR1 is SGHTS and CDR2 is YDEGEE. CDR3 loop: CASSGGEVNIQYF. CDR3 DNA: TGTGCCAGCAGCGGCGGGGAGGTGAACATTCAGTACTTC. Supplemented by reference TRBV5-8 and TRBJ2-4, the full variable domain reads EAGVTQSPTHLIKTRGQQATLRCSPISGHTSVYWYQQALGLGLQFLLWYDEGEERNRGNFPPRFSGRQFPNYSSELNVNALELEDSALYLCASSGGEVNIQYFGAGTRLSVL.

This chain uses TRBV10-1 with TRBJ2-1; TRBD2 agrees at 12 bases. The CDR3 length is 16 residues. Losses at the gene ends were 3 bases for V and 6 bases for J; bases not matched to a gene: 6. From germline, CDR1 is WNHNN and CDR2 SYGVQD (reference sequence). The CDR3 DNA is TGCGCCAGCAGTGATACCCTAGCGGGAGGGCGCAATGAGCAGTTCTTC. Residues: CASSDTLAGGRNEQFF.